Sequencing of this T cell receptor beta chain was carried out in a study of response to subunit inactivated influenza vaccine. Study-wide findings and caveats: Authors suggested each seasonal flu vaccination may recruit only limited numbers of new T cells.

TCRdb ran MiXCR on the RT-PCR reads and lists one entry per CDR3 protein. The data hold about 570,000 distinct CDR3 sequences, with approximately 12% observed a single time. This clonotype was detected a few times. The target antigen is unknown. The V and J ends lost 4 bases and 2 bases respectively, with 9 bases between them. Per the germline V gene, CDR1 is SGHTA and CDR2 is FQGNSA. This CDR3 region has 13 residues. The rearrangement uses TRBV7-2 and TRBJ2-7; a weak D match, TRBD2 (6 bases). Sequenced material: PBMCs from blood, taken on the day of vaccination. This sequence originates from a man between 50 and 59 years old who received an inactivated influenza vaccine. DNA for the CDR3: TGTGCCAGCAGCTCCCGGGGGACCTACGAGCAGTACTTC. Protein product: CASSSRGTYEQYF.